The present TCR beta chain was sequenced within a study of brain T cells in children with intractable seizures. Method: immunoSEQ multiplex PCR; TCRdb's copy keeps in-frame clones and lacks some. Of 78,000 or so clones listed, around nine tenths were seen once; the top ten hold approximately 24%. From germline, CDR1 is SEHNR and CDR2 FQNEAQ (reference sequence). There are 16 residues in the CDR3. Germline trimming cut 3 bases from V and 4 bases from J; bases unmatched to any gene: 4. The sample holds a few counts of this clone. The receptor was isolated from a girl aged 2 to 10 with Rasmussen encephalitis and intractable seizures. The chain carries TRBV7-9 and TRBJ1-6; 9 bases agree with TRBD1. The source material was peripheral blood, sampled at surgery. CDR3 protein: CASSLGQGFYNSPLHF. CDR3 DNA sequence: TGTGCCAGCAGCTTGGGACAGGGCTTTTATAATTCACCCCTCCACTTT.